This TCR beta chain originates from a study of cytomegalovirus exposure and HLA in healthy donors. This clone was observed a single time. It was the approximately 120-subject validation cohort, separate from the roughly 700-subject first cohort, to which the donors belonged. This CDR3 contains 16 residues. The V and J ends lost 3 bases and 5 bases respectively, with 18 bases between them. Germline V gives CDR1 MNHEY, CDR2 SMNVEV (reference sequence). Profiling relied on immunoSEQ multiplex PCR, and the TCRdb table lists in-frame clones only, not all of them. Here the sample spans fewer than 250,000 clones, approximately 87% being singletons.

The sequencing sample was made of PBMCs. The rearrangement uses TRBV27 and TRBJ2-3; D is possibly TRBD2 (6 bases). The TCR was taken from a woman in her late teens or twenties in good health and CMV-seronegative. The CDR3 DNA is TGTGCCAGCAGTTTTGCGCGGGGTGGCTGGTTAGATACGCAGTATTTT. It specifies CASSFARGGWLDTQYF.